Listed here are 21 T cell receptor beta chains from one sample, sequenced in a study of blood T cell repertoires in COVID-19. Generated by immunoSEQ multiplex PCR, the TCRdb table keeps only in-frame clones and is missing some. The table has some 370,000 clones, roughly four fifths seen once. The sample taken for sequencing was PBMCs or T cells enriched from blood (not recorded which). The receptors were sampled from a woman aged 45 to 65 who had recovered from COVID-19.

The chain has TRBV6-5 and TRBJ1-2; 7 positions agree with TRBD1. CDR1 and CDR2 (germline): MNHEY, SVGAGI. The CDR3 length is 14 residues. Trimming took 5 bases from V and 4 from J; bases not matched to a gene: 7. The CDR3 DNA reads TGTGCCAGCAGTCCCCAACAGGGGACCTATGGCTACACCTTC. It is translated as CASSPQQGTYGYTF.

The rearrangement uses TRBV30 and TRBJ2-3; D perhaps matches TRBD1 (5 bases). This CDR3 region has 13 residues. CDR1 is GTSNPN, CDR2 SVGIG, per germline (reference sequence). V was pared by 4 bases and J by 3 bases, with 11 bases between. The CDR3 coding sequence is TGTGCCTGGATTCAGGGAACAACAGATACGCAGTATTTT. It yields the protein CAWIQGTTDTQYF.

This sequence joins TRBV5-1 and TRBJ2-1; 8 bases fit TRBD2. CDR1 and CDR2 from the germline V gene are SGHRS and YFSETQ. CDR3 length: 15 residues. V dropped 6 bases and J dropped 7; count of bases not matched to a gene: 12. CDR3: CASTHTTGGLNEQFF. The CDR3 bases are TGCGCCAGCACGCACACCACGGGGGGGCTGAATGAGCAGTTCTTC. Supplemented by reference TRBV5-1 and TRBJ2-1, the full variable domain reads KAGVTQTPRYLIKTRGQQVTLSCSPISGHRSVSWYQQTPGQGLQFLFEYFSETQRNKGNFPGRFSGRQFSNSRSEMNVSTLELGDSALYLCASTHTTGGLNEQFFGPGTRLTVL.

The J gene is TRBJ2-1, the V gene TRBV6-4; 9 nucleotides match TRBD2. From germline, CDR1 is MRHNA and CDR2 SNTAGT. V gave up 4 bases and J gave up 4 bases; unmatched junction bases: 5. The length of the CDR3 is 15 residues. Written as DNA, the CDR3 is TGTGCCAGCAGTGGGACTAGCGCCAGATACAATGAGCAGTTCTTC. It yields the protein CASSGTSARYNEQFF.

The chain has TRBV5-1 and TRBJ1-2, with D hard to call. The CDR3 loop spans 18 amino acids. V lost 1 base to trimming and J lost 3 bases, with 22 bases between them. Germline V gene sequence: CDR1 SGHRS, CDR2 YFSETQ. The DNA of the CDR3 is TGCGCCAGCAGCTTGACTTCGTTAATCAAATTTACGGACTATGGCTACACCTTC. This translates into CASSLTSLIKFTDYGYTF.

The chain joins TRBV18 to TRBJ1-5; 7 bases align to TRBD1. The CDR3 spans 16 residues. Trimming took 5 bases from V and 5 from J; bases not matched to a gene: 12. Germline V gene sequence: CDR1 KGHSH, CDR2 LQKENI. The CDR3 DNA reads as TGTGCCAGCTCATCGTTTTCGACAGGGATTCATCAGCCCCAGCATTTT. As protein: CASSSFSTGIHQPQHF. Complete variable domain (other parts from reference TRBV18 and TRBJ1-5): NAGVMQNPRHLVRRRGQEARLRCSPMKGHSHVYWYRQLPEEGLKFMVYLQKENIIDESGMPKERFSAEFPKEGPSILRIQQVVRGDSAAYFCASSSFSTGIHQPQHFGDGTRLSIL.

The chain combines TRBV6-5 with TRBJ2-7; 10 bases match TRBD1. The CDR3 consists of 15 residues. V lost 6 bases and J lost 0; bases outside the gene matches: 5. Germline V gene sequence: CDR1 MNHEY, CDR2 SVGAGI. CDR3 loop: CASSWDRGGSYEQYF. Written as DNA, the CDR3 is TGTGCCAGCAGCTGGGACAGGGGAGGCTCCTACGAGCAGTACTTC.

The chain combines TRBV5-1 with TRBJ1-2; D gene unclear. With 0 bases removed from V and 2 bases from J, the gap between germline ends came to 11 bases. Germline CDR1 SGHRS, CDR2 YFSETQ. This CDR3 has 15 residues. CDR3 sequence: CASSLVASGNYGYTF. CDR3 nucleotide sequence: TGCGCCAGCAGCTTGGTCGCCAGCGGGAACTATGGCTACACCTTC.

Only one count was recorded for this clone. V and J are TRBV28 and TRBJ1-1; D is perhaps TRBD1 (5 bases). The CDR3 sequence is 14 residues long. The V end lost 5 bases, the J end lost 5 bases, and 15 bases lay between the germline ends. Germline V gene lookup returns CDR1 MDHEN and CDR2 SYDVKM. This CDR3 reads CASSPLTVTTEAFF. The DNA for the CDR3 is TGTGCCAGCAGTCCCTTGACAGTAACTACTGAAGCTTTCTTT.

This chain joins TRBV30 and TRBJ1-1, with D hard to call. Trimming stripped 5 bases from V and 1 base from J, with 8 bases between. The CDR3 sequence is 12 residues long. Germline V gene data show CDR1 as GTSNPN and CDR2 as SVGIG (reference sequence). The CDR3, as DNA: TGTGCCTGGGGTCCGGGGAACACTGAAGCTTTCTTT. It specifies CAWGPGNTEAFF.

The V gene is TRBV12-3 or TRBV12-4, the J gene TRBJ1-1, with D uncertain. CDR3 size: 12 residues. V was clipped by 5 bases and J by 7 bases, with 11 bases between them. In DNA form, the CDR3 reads TGTGCCAGCAGTGATACACCGATTGAAGCTTTCTTT. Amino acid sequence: CASSDTPIEAFF.

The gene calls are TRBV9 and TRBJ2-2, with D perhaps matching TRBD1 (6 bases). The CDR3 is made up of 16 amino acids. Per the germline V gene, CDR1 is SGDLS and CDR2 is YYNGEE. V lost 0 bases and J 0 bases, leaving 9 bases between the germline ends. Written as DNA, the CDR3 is TGTGCCAGCAGCGTAGAGGGACACGCGAACACCGGGGAGCTGTTTTTT. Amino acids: CASSVEGHANTGELFF.

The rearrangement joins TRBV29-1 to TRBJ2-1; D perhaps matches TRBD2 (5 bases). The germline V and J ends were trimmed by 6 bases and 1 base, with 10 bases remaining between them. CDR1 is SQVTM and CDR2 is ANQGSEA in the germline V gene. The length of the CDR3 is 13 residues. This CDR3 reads CSVPTGSYNEQFF. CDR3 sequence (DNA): TGCAGCGTCCCCACGGGGTCCTACAATGAGCAGTTCTTC.

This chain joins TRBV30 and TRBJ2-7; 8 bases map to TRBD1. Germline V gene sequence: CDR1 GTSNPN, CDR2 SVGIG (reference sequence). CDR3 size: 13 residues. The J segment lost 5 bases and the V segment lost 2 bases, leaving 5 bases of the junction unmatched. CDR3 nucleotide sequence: TGTGCCTGGAGTTTCAGGGGGCTCGACGAGCAGTACTTC. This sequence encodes CAWSFRGLDEQYF.

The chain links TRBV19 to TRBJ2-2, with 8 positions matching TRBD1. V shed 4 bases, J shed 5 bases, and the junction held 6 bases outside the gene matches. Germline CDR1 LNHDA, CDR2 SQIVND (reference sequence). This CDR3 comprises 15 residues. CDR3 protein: CASSTRTGITGELFF. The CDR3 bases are TGTGCCAGTAGTACCCGGACAGGGATTACCGGGGAGCTGTTTTTT.

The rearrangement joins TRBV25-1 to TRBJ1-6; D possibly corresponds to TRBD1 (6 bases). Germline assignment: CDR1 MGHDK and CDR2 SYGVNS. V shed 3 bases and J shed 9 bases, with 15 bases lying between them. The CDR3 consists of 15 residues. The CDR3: CASSDSTGKSSPLHF. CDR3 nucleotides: TGTGCCAGCAGTGACAGCACAGGGAAAAGTTCACCCCTCCACTTT.

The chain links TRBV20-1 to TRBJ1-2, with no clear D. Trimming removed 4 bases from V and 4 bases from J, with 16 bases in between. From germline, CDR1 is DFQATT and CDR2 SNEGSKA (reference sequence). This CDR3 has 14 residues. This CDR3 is CSAIDGDSIYGYTF. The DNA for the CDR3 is TGCAGTGCTATTGACGGAGACTCCATCTATGGCTACACCTTC.

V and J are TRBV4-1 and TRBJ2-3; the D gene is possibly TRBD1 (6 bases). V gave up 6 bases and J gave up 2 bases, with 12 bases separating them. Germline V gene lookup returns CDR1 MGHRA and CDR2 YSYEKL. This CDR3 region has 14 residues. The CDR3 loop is CASSIDRHTDTQYF. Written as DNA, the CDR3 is TGCGCCAGCAGTATCGACAGGCACACAGATACGCAGTATTTT.

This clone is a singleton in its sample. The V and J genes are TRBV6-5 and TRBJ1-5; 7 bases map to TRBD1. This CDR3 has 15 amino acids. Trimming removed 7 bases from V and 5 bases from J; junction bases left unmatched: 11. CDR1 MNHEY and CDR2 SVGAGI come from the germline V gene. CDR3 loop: CASTLGGQVHQPQHF. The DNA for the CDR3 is TGTGCCAGCACCTTAGGGGGCCAGGTACATCAGCCCCAGCATTTT.

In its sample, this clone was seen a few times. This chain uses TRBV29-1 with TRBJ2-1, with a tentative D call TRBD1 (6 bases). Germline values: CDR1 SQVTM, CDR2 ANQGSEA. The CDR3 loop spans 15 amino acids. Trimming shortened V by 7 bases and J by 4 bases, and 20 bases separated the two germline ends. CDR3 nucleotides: TGCAGCGGGCTTGGGGGCGATACATTTTACAATGAGCAGTTCTTC. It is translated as CSGLGGDTFYNEQFF.

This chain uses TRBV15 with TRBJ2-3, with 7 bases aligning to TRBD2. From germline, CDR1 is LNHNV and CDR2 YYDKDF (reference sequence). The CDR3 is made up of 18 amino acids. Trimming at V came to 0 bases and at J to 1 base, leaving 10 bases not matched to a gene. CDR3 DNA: TGTGCCACCAGCAGAGATCTACGGCTAGCGGTCCGCACAGATACGCAGTATTTT. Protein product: CATSRDLRLAVRTDTQYF.